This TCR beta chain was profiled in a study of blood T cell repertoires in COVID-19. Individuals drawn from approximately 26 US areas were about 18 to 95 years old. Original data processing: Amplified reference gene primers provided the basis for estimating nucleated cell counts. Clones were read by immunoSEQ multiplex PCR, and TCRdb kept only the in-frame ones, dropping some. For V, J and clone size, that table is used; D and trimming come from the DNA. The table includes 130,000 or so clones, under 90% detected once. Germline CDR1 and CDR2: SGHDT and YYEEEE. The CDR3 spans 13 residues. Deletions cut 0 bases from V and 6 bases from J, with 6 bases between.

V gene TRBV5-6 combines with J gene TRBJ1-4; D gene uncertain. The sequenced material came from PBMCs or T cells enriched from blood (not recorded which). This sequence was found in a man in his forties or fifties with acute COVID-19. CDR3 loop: CASSLVTDEKLFF. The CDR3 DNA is TGTGCCAGCAGCTTGGTCACGGATGAAAAACTGTTTTTT.